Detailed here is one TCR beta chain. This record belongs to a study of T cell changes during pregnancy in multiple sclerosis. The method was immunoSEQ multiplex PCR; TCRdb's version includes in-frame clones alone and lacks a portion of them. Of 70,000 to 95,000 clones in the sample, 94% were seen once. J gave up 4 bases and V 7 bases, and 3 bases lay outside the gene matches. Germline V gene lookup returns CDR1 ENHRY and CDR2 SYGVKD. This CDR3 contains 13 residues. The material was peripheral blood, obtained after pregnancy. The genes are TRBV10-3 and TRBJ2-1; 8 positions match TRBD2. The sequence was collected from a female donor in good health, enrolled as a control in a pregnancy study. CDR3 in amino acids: CAIKSGGYNEQFF. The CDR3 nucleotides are TGTGCCATCAAGAGCGGGGGTTACAATGAGCAGTTCTTC.